These T cell receptor beta chains were read from a single sample in a study of CD8 T cells in Susac syndrome. One entry per CDR3 protein, called by TCRdb with MiXCR from the immunoSEQ multiplex PCR reads. Of around 150,000 distinct CDR3 sequences listed, 85% to 95% are singletons. Sequencing was carried out using CD4+ T cells from PBMCs. These receptors were obtained from a human donor with Susac syndrome. Each CDR3 is given with its conserved first and last residue. D genes are given only for firm matches. Not all rows give a size; the values are once, few, many and, for expanded clones, a class.

v_call: TRBV11-2
j_call: TRBJ1-1
clone_size: NA
d_call: TRBD1
cdr3_aa: CASSADRGHTEAFF
cdr3_nt: TGTGCCAGCAGCGCGGACAGGGGGCATACTGAAGCTTTCTTT

v_call: TRBV29-1
j_call: TRBJ2-5
clone_size: NA
d_call: TRBD1
cdr3_aa: CSVGQGNRETQYF
cdr3_nt: TGCAGCGTTGGACAGGGGAATAGGGAGACCCAGTACTTC

v_call: TRBV4-1
j_call: TRBJ2-7
clone_size: NA
d_call: TRBD1
cdr3_aa: CASSQDRPQTGIARYEQYF
cdr3_nt: TGCGCCAGCAGCCAAGATAGGCCCCAGACAGGGATCGCCAGGTACGAGCAGTACTTC

v_call: TRBV10-3
j_call: TRBJ1-2
clone_size: NA
d_call: NA
cdr3_aa: CAISESTGSGYTF
cdr3_nt: TGTGCCATCAGTGAGTCGACAGGTTCTGGCTACACCTTC

v_call: TRBV28
j_call: TRBJ2-5
clone_size: NA
d_call: NA
cdr3_aa: CASSLEWEPGTQYF
cdr3_nt: TGTGCCAGCAGTTTAGAGTGGGAGCCCGGGACCCAGTACTTC

v_call: TRBV12-3/TRBV12-4
j_call: TRBJ1-4
clone_size: NA
d_call: NA
cdr3_aa: CACRATNEKLFF
cdr3_nt: TGTGCCTGTCGGGCGACTAATGAAAAACTGTTTTTT

v_call: TRBV20-1
j_call: TRBJ1-2
clone_size: NA
d_call: NA
cdr3_aa: CSAPGDRGALGYGYTF
cdr3_nt: TGCAGTGCTCCCGGGGATAGGGGGGCATTAGGCTATGGCTACACCTTC

v_call: TRBV10-2
j_call: TRBJ1-2
clone_size: NA
d_call: NA
cdr3_aa: CASRGQFDANYGYTF
cdr3_nt: TGCGCCAGCCGGGGGCAGTTTGACGCTAACTATGGCTACACCTTC

v_call: TRBV24-1
j_call: TRBJ2-1
clone_size: NA
d_call: TRBD1
cdr3_aa: CATSDHRGSEQFF
cdr3_nt: TGTGCCACCAGTGACCACAGGGGAAGTGAGCAGTTCTTC

v_call: TRBV7-6
j_call: TRBJ1-4
clone_size: NA
d_call: NA
cdr3_aa: CASSRGGTNEKLFF
cdr3_nt: TGTGCCAGCAGTCGAGGGGGAACTAATGAAAAACTGTTTTTT

v_call: TRBV4-1
j_call: TRBJ2-7
clone_size: NA
d_call: NA
cdr3_aa: CASSQDWGSAGVYEQYF
cdr3_nt: TGCGCCAGCAGCCAAGATTGGGGCTCGGCAGGGGTCTACGAGCAGTACTTC

v_call: TRBV7-8
j_call: TRBJ2-3
clone_size: NA
d_call: TRBD2
cdr3_aa: CASSGGLAGEWGYF
cdr3_nt: TGTGCCAGCAGCGGGGGACTAGCGGGGGAGTGGGGGTATTTT

v_call: TRBV3-1
j_call: TRBJ2-3
clone_size: NA
d_call: NA
cdr3_aa: CASSQDFRDSTDTQYF
cdr3_nt: TGTGCCAGCAGCCAAGATTTTCGGGACTCCACAGATACGCAGTATTTT

v_call: TRBV15
j_call: TRBJ1-5
clone_size: NA
d_call: NA
cdr3_aa: CATSRDPLSNQPQHF
cdr3_nt: TGTGCCACCAGCAGAGACCCCCTTAGCAATCAGCCCCAGCATTTT

v_call: TRBV20-1
j_call: TRBJ2-4
clone_size: NA
d_call: NA
cdr3_aa: CSASPNRGKNIQYF
cdr3_nt: TGCAGTGCTAGTCCGAACCGGGGCAAAAACATTCAGTACTTC

v_call: TRBV10-3
j_call: TRBJ2-7
clone_size: NA
d_call: TRBD2
cdr3_aa: CAISETGTSGRTAYEQYF
cdr3_nt: TGTGCCATCAGTGAAACCGGGACTAGCGGGAGGACTGCCTACGAGCAGTACTTC

v_call: TRBV9
j_call: TRBJ1-2
clone_size: once
d_call: TRBD1
cdr3_aa: CASNRDSGANYGYTF
cdr3_nt: TGTGCCAGTAACCGGGACAGTGGAGCTAACTATGGCTACACCTTC

v_call: TRBV25-1
j_call: TRBJ2-1
clone_size: NA
d_call: TRBD2
cdr3_aa: CASSDSAGGHNEQFF
cdr3_nt: TGTGCCAGCAGTGACTCAGCGGGAGGGCACAATGAGCAGTTCTTC

v_call: TRBV11-1
j_call: TRBJ2-3
clone_size: NA
d_call: TRBD1
cdr3_aa: CASSPKGLWDRPTDTQYF
cdr3_nt: TGTGCCAGCAGCCCAAAAGGTCTATGGGACAGACCCACAGATACGCAGTATTTT

v_call: TRBV4-3
j_call: TRBJ2-3
clone_size: NA
d_call: NA
cdr3_aa: CASSQDSRTDTQYF
cdr3_nt: TGCGCCAGCAGCCAAGATAGTCGCACAGATACGCAGTATTTT

v_call: TRBV3-1
j_call: TRBJ2-7
clone_size: NA
d_call: NA
cdr3_aa: CASSQVGGMGEQYF
cdr3_nt: TGTGCCAGCAGCCAAGTCGGGGGTATGGGCGAGCAGTACTTC

v_call: TRBV25-1
j_call: TRBJ2-1
clone_size: once
d_call: NA
cdr3_aa: CASSESGFYNEQFF
cdr3_nt: TGTGCCAGCAGTGAGTCAGGGTTCTACAATGAGCAGTTCTTC

v_call: TRBV12-5
j_call: TRBJ2-1
clone_size: NA
d_call: NA
cdr3_aa: CASGLGRDEQFF
cdr3_nt: TGTGCTAGTGGTTTGGGGAGAGATGAGCAGTTCTTC